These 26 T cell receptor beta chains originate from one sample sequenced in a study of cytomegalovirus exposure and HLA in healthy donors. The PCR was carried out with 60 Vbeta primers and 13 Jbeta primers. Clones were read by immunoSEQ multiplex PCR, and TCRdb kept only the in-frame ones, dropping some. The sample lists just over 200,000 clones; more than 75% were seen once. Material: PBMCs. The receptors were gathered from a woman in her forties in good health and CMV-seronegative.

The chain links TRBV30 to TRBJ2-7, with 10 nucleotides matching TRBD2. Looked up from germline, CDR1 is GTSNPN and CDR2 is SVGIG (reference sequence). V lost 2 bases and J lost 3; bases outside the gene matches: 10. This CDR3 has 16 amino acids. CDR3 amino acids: CAWSTAWLAGVYEQYF. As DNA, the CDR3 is TGTGCCTGGAGTACCGCGTGGCTAGCGGGAGTCTACGAGCAGTACTTC.

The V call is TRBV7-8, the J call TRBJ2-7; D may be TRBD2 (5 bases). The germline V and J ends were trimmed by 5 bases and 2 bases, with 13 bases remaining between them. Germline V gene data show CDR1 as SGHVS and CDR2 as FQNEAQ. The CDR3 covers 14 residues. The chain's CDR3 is CASSRGQSPYEQYF. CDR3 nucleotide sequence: TGTGCCAGCAGCAGAGGGCAGTCTCCCTACGAGCAGTACTTC.

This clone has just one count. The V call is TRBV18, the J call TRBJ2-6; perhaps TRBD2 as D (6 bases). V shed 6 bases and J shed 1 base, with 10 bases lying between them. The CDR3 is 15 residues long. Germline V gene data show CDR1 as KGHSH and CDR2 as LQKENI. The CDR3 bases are TGTGCCAGCTCCCCTGGAGGGTCTGGGGCCAACGTCCTGACTTTC. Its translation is CASSPGGSGANVLTF.

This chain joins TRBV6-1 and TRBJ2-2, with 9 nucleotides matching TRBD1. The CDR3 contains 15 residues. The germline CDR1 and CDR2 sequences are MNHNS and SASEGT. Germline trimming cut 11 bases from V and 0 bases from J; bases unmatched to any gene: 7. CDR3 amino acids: CAATRQGANTGELFF. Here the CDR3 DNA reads TGTGCCGCCACACGACAGGGGGCGAACACCGGGGAGCTGTTTTTT.

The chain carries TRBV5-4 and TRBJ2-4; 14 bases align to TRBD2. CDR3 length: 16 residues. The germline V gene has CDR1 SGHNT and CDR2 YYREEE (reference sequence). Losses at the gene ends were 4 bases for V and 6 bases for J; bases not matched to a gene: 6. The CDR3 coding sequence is TGTGCCAGCAGCGGCGGGACTAGCGGGAGTAGAAACATTCAGTACTTC. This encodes CASSGGTSGSRNIQYF.

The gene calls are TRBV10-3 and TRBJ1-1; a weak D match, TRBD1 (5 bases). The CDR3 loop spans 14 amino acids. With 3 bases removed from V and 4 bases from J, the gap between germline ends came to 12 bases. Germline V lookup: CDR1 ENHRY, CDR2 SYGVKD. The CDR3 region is CAISDPGVGTEAFF. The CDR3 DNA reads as TGTGCCATCAGTGATCCGGGGGTCGGCACTGAAGCTTTCTTT.

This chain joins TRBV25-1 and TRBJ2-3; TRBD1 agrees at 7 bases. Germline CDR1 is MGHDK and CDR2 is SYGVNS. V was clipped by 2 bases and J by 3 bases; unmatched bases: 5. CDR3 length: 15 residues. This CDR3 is CASSEPGTETDTQYF. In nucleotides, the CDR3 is TGTGCCAGCAGTGAACCCGGGACAGAGACAGATACGCAGTATTTT.

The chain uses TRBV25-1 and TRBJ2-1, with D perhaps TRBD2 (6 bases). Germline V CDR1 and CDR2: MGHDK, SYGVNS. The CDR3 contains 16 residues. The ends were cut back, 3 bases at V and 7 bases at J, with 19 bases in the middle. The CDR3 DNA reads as TGTGCCAGCAGTGACGGCGGGAAACCAATGAATAATGAGCAGTTCTTC. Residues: CASSDGGKPMNNEQFF. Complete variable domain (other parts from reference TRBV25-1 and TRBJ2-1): EADIYQTPRYLVIGTGKKITLECSQTMGHDKMYWYQQDPGMELHLIHYSYGVNSTEKGDLSSESTVSRIRTEHFPLTLESARPSHTSQYLCASSDGGKPMNNEQFFGPGTRLTVL.

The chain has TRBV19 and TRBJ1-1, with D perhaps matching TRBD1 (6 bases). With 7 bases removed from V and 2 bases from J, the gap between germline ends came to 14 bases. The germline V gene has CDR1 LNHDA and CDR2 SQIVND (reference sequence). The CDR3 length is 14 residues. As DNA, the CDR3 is TGTGCCAGTACCCCAGGGGTACCTAACACTGAAGCTTTCTTT. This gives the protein CASTPGVPNTEAFF. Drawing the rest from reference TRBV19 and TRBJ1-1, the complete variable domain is DGGITQSPKYLFRKEGQNVTLSCEQNLNHDAMYWYRQDPGQGLRLIYYSQIVNDFQKGDIAEGYSVSREKKESFPLTVTSAQKNPTAFYLCASTPGVPNTEAFFGQGTRLTVV.

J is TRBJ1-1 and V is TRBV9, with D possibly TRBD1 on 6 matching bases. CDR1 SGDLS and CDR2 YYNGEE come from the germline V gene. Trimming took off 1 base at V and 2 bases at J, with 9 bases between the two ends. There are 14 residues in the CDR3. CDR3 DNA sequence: TGTGCCAGCAGCGTATCCGGGACAAACACTGAAGCTTTCTTT. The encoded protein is CASSVSGTNTEAFF.

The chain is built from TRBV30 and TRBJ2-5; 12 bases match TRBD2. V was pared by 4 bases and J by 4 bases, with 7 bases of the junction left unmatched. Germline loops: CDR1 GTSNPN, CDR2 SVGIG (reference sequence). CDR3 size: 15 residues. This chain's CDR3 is CAWTHKTSGRETQYF. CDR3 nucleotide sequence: TGTGCCTGGACCCATAAGACTAGCGGGAGAGAGACCCAGTACTTC. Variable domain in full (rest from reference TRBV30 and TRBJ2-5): SQTIHQWPATLVQPVGSPLSLECTVEGTSNPNLYWYRQAAGRGLQLLFYSVGIGQISSEVPQNLSASRPQDRQFILSSKKLLLSDSGFYLCAWTHKTSGRETQYFGPGTRLLVL.

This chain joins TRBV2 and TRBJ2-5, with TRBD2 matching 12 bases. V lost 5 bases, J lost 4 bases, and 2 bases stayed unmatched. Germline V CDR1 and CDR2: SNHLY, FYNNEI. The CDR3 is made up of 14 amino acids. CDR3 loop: CASSKGLAGETQYF. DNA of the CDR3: TGTGCCAGCAGTAAGGGACTAGCGGGAGAGACCCAGTACTTC.

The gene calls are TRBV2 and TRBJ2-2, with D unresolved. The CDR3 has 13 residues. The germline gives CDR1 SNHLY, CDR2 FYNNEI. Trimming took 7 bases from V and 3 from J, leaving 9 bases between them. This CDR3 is CASKPDYTGELFF. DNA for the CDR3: TGTGCCAGCAAGCCAGACTACACCGGGGAGCTGTTTTTT.

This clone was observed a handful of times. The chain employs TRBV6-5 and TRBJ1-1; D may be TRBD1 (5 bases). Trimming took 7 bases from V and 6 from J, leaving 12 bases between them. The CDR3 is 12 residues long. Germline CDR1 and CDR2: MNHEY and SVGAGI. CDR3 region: CASIPWGAEAFF. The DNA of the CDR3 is TGTGCCAGCATTCCCTGGGGCGCTGAAGCTTTCTTT.

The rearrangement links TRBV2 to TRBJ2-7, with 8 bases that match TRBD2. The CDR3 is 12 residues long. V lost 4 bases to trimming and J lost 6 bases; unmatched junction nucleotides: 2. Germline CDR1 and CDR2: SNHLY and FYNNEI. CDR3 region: CASSGLAGEQYF. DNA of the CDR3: TGTGCCAGCAGTGGCCTAGCGGGCGAGCAGTACTTC.

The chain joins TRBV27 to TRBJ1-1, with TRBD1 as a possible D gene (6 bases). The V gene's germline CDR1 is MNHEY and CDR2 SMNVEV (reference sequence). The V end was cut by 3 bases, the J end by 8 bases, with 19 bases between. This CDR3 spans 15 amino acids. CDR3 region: CASSFRGRGSSEAFF. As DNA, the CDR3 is TGTGCCAGCAGTTTCCGGGGCAGGGGATCGTCGGAAGCTTTCTTT.

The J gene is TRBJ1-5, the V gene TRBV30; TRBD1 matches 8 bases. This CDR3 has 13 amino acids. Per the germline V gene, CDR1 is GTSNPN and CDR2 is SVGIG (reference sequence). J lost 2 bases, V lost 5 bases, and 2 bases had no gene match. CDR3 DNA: TGTGCCTGGGCACAGGGGGGCAATCAGCCCCAGCATTTT. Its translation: CAWAQGGNQPQHF. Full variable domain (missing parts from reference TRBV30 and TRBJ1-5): SQTIHQWPATLVQPVGSPLSLECTVEGTSNPNLYWYRQAAGRGLQLLFYSVGIGQISSEVPQNLSASRPQDRQFILSSKKLLLSDSGFYLCAWAQGGNQPQHFGDGTRLSIL.

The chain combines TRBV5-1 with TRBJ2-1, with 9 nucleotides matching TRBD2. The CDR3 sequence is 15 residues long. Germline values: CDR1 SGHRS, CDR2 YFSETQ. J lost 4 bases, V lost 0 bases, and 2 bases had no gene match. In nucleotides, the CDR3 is TGCGCCAGCAGCTTGGAAGCGGGAGGTTACAATGAGCAGTTCTTC. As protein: CASSLEAGGYNEQFF.

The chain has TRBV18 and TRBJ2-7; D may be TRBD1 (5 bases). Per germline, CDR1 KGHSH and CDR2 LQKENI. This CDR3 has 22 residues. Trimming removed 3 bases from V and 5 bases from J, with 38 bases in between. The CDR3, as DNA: TGTGCCAGCTCACCGGCAGGCGAAACAGGAATCCCGTCGCCGGTTAGCATCGACGAGCAGTACTTC. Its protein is CASSPAGETGIPSPVSIDEQYF.

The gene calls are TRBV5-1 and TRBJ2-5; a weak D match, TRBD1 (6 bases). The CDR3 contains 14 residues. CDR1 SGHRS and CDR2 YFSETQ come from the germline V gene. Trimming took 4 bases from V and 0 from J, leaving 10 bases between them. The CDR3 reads CASSAGTHQETQYF. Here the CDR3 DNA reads TGCGCCAGCAGCGCCGGGACACACCAAGAGACCCAGTACTTC. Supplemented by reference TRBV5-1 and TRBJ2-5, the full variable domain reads KAGVTQTPRYLIKTRGQQVTLSCSPISGHRSVSWYQQTPGQGLQFLFEYFSETQRNKGNFPGRFSGRQFSNSRSEMNVSTLELGDSALYLCASSAGTHQETQYFGPGTRLLVL.

CDR3 coding DNA: TGTGCCAGCTCAACACGGGGGGTAGAGACCCAGTACTTC. This gives the protein CASSTRGVETQYF. V is TRBV18 and J is TRBJ2-5, with 7 bases that match TRBD2. The germline V gene has CDR1 KGHSH and CDR2 LQKENI. The ends lost 5 bases at V and 4 bases at J; junction bases unmatched: 4. CDR3 length: 13 residues.

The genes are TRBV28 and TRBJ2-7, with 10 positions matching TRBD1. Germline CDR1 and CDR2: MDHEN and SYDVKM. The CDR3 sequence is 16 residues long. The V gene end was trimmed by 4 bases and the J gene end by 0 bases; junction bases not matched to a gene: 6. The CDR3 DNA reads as TGTGCCAGCAGTTCAAGGGACAGGGGAAGCTCCTACGAGCAGTACTTC. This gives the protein CASSSRDRGSSYEQYF.

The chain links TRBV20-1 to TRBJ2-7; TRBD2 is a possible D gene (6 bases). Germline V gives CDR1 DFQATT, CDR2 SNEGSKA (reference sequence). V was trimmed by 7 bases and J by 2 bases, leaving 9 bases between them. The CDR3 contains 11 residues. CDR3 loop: CSGGLPYEQYF. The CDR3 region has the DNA TGCAGTGGGGGACTGCCCTACGAGCAGTACTTC.

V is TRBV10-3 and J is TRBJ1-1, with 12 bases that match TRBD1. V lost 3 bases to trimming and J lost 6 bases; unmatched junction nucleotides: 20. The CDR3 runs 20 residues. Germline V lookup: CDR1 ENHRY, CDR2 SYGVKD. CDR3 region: CAISDPSWGQGARITAEAFF. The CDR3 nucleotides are TGTGCCATCAGTGATCCCTCTTGGGGACAGGGGGCTCGGATAACGGCTGAAGCTTTCTTT.

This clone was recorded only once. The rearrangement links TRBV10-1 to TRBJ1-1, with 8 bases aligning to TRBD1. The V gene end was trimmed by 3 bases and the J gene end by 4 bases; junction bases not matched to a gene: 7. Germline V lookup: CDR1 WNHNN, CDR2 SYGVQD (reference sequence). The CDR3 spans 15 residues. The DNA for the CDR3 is TGCGCCAGCAGTGAAGGGCCAGGGGGCCGCACTGAAGCTTTCTTT. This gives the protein CASSEGPGGRTEAFF.

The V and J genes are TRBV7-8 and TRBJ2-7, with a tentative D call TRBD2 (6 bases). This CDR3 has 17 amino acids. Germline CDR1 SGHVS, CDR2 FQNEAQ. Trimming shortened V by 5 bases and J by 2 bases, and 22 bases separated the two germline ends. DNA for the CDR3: TGTGCCAGCAGCCTAGTGGGTCAACGAGCGGGTACCTACGAGCAGTACTTC. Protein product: CASSLVGQRAGTYEQYF.